Reported below is one T cell receptor (beta chain). This sample is drawn from a study of blood T cell repertoires in COVID-19. Across the study: Specimens from acute and convalescent COVID-19 originated in the United States, Italy and Spain. The analysed material was cDNA or gDNA that came from T cells, B-cell-depleted T cells, or PBMCs.

In the authors' workflow: Estimation of nucleated cell counts relied on the amplification of reference gene primers. Clones were sequenced by immunoSEQ multiplex PCR, and TCRdb holds only the in-frame ones, with some missing. The V and J calls and clone size were taken over from that table, and D and trimming were inferred from the DNA. Of 35,000 to 50,000 clones in the sample, approximately 80% are singletons; the top ten hold around 24%. The V end lost 3 bases, the J end lost 2 bases, and 20 bases lay between the germline ends. The CDR3 totals 17 residues. Germline V gives CDR1 SGHRS, CDR2 YFSETQ. The chain couples TRBV5-1 to TRBJ2-5; perhaps TRBD2 as D (5 bases). This receptor was identified in a human donor with acute or convalescent COVID-19. The donor label of this sample is uncertain. Sequencing input: peripheral blood. CDR3 nucleotide sequence: TGCGCCAGCAGCTGGAGCGGTCGGGTGAGGGTTCAAGAGACCCAGTACTTC. Translating it yields CASSWSGRVRVQETQYF. The variable domain in full, with the rest retrieved from reference TRBV5-1 and TRBJ2-5, is KAGVTQTPRYLIKTRGQQVTLSCSPISGHRSVSWYQQTPGQGLQFLFEYFSETQRNKGNFPGRFSGRQFSNSRSEMNVSTLELGDSALYLCASSWSGRVRVQETQYFGPGTRLLVL.